The source of this TCR beta chain is a study of blood T cell repertoires in COVID-19. This clone was seen a few times. V lost 4 bases and J 5 bases, leaving 8 bases between the germline ends. Germline V gives CDR1 WNHNN, CDR2 SYGVQD (reference sequence). The length of the CDR3 is 13 residues. Profiling relied on immunoSEQ multiplex PCR, and the TCRdb table lists in-frame clones only, not all of them. Seen here are about 160,000 clones, 70% to 90% observed once, and the top ten hold around 5%. The J gene is TRBJ2-2, the V gene TRBV10-1; D gene uncertain. This receptor was obtained from a woman aged 50 to 60 with COVID-19, enrolled during active disease. The specimen was peripheral blood. The CDR3 sequence: CASSVSATGELFF. CDR3 nucleotide sequence: TGCGCCAGCAGTGTGTCAGCTACCGGGGAGCTGTTTTTT.